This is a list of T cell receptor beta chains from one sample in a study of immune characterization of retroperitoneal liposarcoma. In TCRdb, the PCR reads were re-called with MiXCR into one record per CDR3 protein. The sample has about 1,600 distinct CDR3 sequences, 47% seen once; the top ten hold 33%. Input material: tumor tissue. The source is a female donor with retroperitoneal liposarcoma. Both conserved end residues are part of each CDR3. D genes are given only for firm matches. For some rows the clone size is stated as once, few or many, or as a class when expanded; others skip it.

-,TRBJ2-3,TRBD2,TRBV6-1,CASTEREGSGTDTQYF,TGTGCCAGCACTGAGCGGGAGGGGTCGGGCACAGATACGCAGTATTTT
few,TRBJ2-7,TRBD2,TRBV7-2,CASSFSGGSHEQYF,TGTGCCAGCAGCTTTAGCGGGGGATCCCACGAGCAGTACTTC
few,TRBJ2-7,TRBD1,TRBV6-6,CASSYQGAGDEQYF,TGTGCCAGCAGTTACCAGGGGGCCGGAGACGAGCAGTACTTC
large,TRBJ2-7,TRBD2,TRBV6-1,CASGLALEQYF,TGTGCCAGCGGACTAGCCCTCGAGCAGTACTTC
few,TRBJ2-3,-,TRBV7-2,CASSLGGYTDTQYF,TGTGCCAGCAGCTTAGGGGGGTACACAGATACGCAGTATTTT
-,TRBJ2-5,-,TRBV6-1,CASSEADRYQETQYF,TGTGCCAGCAGTGAAGCTGACAGATACCAAGAGACCCAGTACTTC
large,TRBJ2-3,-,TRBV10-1,CASSRGKADTQYF,TGCGCCAGCAGTCGGGGCAAAGCAGATACGCAGTATTTT
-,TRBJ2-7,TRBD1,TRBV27,CASRLGTEIYEQYF,TGTGCCAGCAGATTAGGGACAGAGATCTACGAGCAGTACTTC
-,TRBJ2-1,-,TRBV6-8,CATGGTGGSYEQFF,TGTGCCACCGGGGGGACGGGGGGCTCCTACGAGCAGTTCTTC
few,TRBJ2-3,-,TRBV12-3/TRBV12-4,CASSLRDTQYF,TGTGCCAGCAGTTTAAGAGATACGCAGTATTTT
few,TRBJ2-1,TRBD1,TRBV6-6,CASSGTGLHEQFF,TGTGCCAGCAGCGGGACAGGGCTGCACGAGCAGTTCTTC
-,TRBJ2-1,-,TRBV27,CAAGGETQFF,TGTGCCGCAGGGGGGGAGACCCAGTTCTTC
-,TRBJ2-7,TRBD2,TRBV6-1,CASSEVGGAYEQYF,TGTGCCAGCAGTGAAGTGGGGGGGGCCTACGAGCAGTACTTC
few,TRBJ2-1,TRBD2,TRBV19,CASSTPPRASGSPLSSYNEQFF,TGTGCCAGTAGTACCCCCCCTAGGGCTAGCGGGAGTCCCCTTAGCTCCTACAATGAGCAGTTCTTC
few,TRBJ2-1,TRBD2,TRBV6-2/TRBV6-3,CASFGTSGYNEQFF,TGTGCCAGCTTTGGGACTAGCGGCTACAATGAGCAGTTCTTC
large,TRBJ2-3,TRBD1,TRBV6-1,CASRRQGWDTQYF,TGTGCCAGCAGGAGACAGGGCTGGGATACGCAGTATTTT
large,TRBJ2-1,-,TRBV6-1,CASSEREQETQFF,TGTGCCAGCAGTGAACGGGAGCAAGAGACCCAGTTCTTC
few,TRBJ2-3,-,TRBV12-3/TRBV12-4,CASSSSDTQYF,-
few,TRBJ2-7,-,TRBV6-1,CASSSPRRTRYEQYF,TGTGCCAGCAGTTCCCCTCGCAGGACACGGTACGAGCAGTACTTC
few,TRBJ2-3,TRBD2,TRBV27,CASSSRLAGGTDTQYF,TGTGCCAGCAGTTCCAGACTAGCGGGAGGTACAGATACGCAGTATTTT
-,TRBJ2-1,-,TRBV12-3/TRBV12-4,CASSPRTAEPYF,TGTGCCAGCAGTCCCCGGACAGCTGAGCCGTACTTC
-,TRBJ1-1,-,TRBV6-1,CASSDWGTEAFF,TGTGCCAGCAGTGATTGGGGCACTGAAGCTTTCTTT
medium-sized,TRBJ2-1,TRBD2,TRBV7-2,CAKRLAGNMGNEQFF,TGTGCCAAGAGACTAGCGGGTAACATGGGGAATGAGCAGTTCTTC
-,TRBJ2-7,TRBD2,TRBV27,CATKAGGGSMYEQYF,TGTGCCACCAAAGCGGGAGGGGGGTCTATGTACGAGCAGTACTTC
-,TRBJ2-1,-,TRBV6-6,CASSYSLAGRQFF,TGTGCCAGCAGTTACTCCCTAGCAGGAAGGCAGTTCTTC
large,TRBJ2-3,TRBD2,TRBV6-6,CASSYSTGTSTQYF,TGTGCCAGCAGTTACTCGACCGGGACTAGTACGCAGTATTTT
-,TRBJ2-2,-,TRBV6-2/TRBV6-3,CASIREQNTGELFF,TGTGCCAGCATACGGGAGCAAAACACCGGGGAGCTGTTTTTT
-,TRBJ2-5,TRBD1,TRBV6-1,CASGGWDRGTQYF,TGTGCCAGCGGGGGGTGGGACAGGGGTACCCAGTACTTC